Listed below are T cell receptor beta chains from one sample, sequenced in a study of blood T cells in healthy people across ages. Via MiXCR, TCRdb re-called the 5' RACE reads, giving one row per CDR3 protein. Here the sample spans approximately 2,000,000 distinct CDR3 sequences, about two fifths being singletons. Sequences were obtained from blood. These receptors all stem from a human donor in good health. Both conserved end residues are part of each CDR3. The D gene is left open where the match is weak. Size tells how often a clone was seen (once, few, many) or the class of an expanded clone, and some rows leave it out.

CSVEERGGIYNEQFF | TGCAGCGTTGAAGAGAGGGGGGGTATCTACAATGAGCAGTTCTTC | - | TRBV29-1 | - | TRBJ2-1
CASRPVVSSGGYTF | TGTGCCAGCAGGCCGGTGGTATCCAGTGGTGGCTACACCTTC | once | TRBV5-5 | - | TRBJ1-2
CASSISGGEEEQYF | TGTGCCAGCAGCATTAGCGGGGGCGAGGAGGAGCAGTACTTC | few | TRBV7-2 | TRBD2 | TRBJ2-7
CASSTRHGMNYGYTF | TGCGCCAGCAGCACCCGGCACGGCATGAACTATGGCTACACCTTC | once | TRBV5-1 | - | TRBJ1-2
CASSHLYARGSGNTIYF | TGTGCCAGCAGTCACCTATACGCCAGGGGGTCCGGGAACACCATATATTTT | - | TRBV28 | TRBD1 | TRBJ1-3
CALGSPTQPQHF | TGTGCCTTAGGGTCCCCTACTCAGCCCCAGCATTTT | - | TRBV28 | - | TRBJ1-5
CASGGRWSYEQYF | TGTGCCAGCGGGGGAAGGTGGTCCTACGAGCAGTACTTC | - | TRBV7-9 | - | TRBJ2-7
CASPRGGPLSGANVLTF | TGTGCCAGCCCGCGGGGGGGCCCCCTCTCTGGGGCCAACGTCCTGACTTTC | few | TRBV5-6 | TRBD2 | TRBJ2-6
CASSQDPEDTQYF | TGCGCCAGCAGCCAAGATCCGGAAGATACGCAGTATTTT | - | TRBV4-1 | - | TRBJ2-3
CSVEETGYTF | TGCAGCGTTGAAGAGACAGGATACACCTTC | few | TRBV29-1 | - | TRBJ1-2
CASSTTDGETSYEQYF | TGTGCCAGCAGCACGACCGACGGCGAAACCTCCTACGAGCAGTACTTC | once | TRBV11-3 | - | TRBJ2-7
CASSLAEEQFF | TGTGCCAGCAGCTTAGCTGAGGAGCAGTTCTTC | - | TRBV11-2 | - | TRBJ2-1
CAIGEEALTGELFF | TGTGCCATAGGGGAAGAAGCCCTCACCGGGGAGCTGTTTTTT | - | TRBV15 | - | TRBJ2-2
CASSFRGAWTGELFF | TGTGCCAGCAGCTTTCGGGGGGCGTGGACCGGGGAGCTGTTTTTT | - | TRBV7-9 | - | TRBJ2-2
CASSFSEEGFYEQYF | TGTGCCAGCAGCTTTTCCGAGGAGGGATTCTACGAGCAGTACTTC | - | TRBV7-9 | - | TRBJ2-7
CATSGQETQYF | TGTGCCACCAGCGGACAGGAGACCCAGTACTTC | - | TRBV15 | - | TRBJ2-5
CASSYSPLAGGSYEQYF | TGTGCCAGCAGTTACTCCCCCCTAGCGGGGGGATCCTACGAGCAGTACTTC | - | TRBV6-5 | TRBD2 | TRBJ2-7
CASRSDNYEQYF | TGCGCCAGCAGATCGGACAACTACGAGCAGTACTTC | few | TRBV5-1 | - | TRBJ2-7
CSAGGTSGGALSEQFF | TGCAGTGCTGGGGGGACTAGCGGGGGGGCCCTGAGTGAGCAGTTCTTC | - | TRBV20-1 | TRBD2 | TRBJ2-1
CASSSPGTDITGELFF | TGTGCCAGCAGTTCCCCCGGGACAGATATCACCGGGGAGCTGTTTTTT | - | TRBV28 | TRBD1 | TRBJ2-2
CASSLILTNRDIRYF | TGTGCCAGCAGCTTAATCCTGACAAACCGGGACATTCGGTACTTC | - | TRBV7-2 | - | TRBJ2-4
CASSLYGANLFNTEAFF | TGTGCCAGCAGCCTCTACGGGGCCAATCTTTTCAACACTGAAGCTTTCTTT | - | TRBV7-8 | - | TRBJ1-1
CSAWDFQEAQYF | TGCAGCGCCTGGGATTTCCAAGAGGCCCAGTACTTC | - | TRBV29-1 | - | TRBJ2-7
CSQVWRNEQFF | TGCAGTCAGGTCTGGCGCAATGAGCAGTTCTTC | once | TRBV20-1 | - | TRBJ2-1
CASIPLGLQETQYF | TGTGCCAGCATCCCACTGGGCTTACAAGAGACCCAGTACTTC | few | TRBV6-2/TRBV6-3 | - | TRBJ2-5
CASSLLAQGQFF | TGTGCCAGCAGTTTATTGGCCCAGGGGCAGTTCTTC | - | TRBV12-3/TRBV12-4 | - | TRBJ2-1
CASVSGPITDTQYF | TGCGCCAGCGTTAGCGGGCCGATCACAGATACGCAGTATTTT | - | TRBV5-1 | TRBD2 | TRBJ2-3
CASSEAVSTDTQYF | TGTGCCAGCAGTGAAGCGGTCAGCACAGATACGCAGTATTTT | few | TRBV2 | - | TRBJ2-3
CASGDPGGTSSYNEQFF | TGTGCCAGCGGAGACCCGGGAGGCACCAGCTCCTACAATGAGCAGTTCTTC | many | TRBV12-3/TRBV12-4 | TRBD2 | TRBJ2-1
CAIRGRTGVSTDTQYF | TGTGCCATCAGGGGGCGAACAGGGGTGAGCACAGATACGCAGTATTTT | - | TRBV10-3 | TRBD1 | TRBJ2-3
CASSVGQGARETQYF | TGTGCCAGCAGCGTGGGACAGGGGGCGAGGGAGACCCAGTACTTC | once | TRBV7-2 | TRBD1 | TRBJ2-5
CASGLNGPIHTEAFF | TGTGCTAGTGGTTTGAACGGCCCCATACACACTGAAGCTTTCTTT | - | TRBV12-5 | - | TRBJ1-1
CSARVATASNQPQHF | TGCAGTGCTAGAGTTGCGACGGCCAGCAATCAGCCCCAGCATTTT | - | TRBV20-1 | - | TRBJ1-5
CASSSARTYNEQFF | TGTGCCAGCAGCTCAGCGCGAACCTACAATGAGCAGTTCTTC | - | TRBV11-2 | - | TRBJ2-1
CASRGRVWRDSTDTQYF | TGTGCCAGCAGGGGCAGGGTATGGCGGGACAGCACAGATACGCAGTATTTT | few | TRBV5-6 | - | TRBJ2-3
CASRPADRDYGYTF | TGTGCCAGTAGACCCGCGGACAGGGACTATGGCTACACCTTC | - | TRBV6-2/TRBV6-3 | TRBD1 | TRBJ1-2
CASSRGVEGANYGYTF | TGTGCCAGCAGCCGGGGGGTGGAGGGGGCTAACTATGGCTACACCTTC | - | TRBV7-2 | - | TRBJ1-2
CASSYGGSGANVLTF | TGTGCCAGCAGTTATGGGGGCTCTGGGGCCAACGTCCTGACTTTC | many | TRBV6-2/TRBV6-3 | - | TRBJ2-6
CASSYSNLGDTQYF | TGTGCCAGCAGTTACTCGAATCTTGGAGATACGCAGTATTTT | - | TRBV6-5 | - | TRBJ2-3
CASSFSWGGRADTQYF | TGTGCCAGCAGTTTTTCTTGGGGAGGAAGGGCAGATACGCAGTATTTT | - | TRBV12-3/TRBV12-4 | - | TRBJ2-3
CASSTVPEGSPLHF | TGTGCCAGCAGCACCGTCCCTGAGGGATCACCCCTCCACTTT | few | TRBV7-2 | - | TRBJ1-6
CATSRELQAYEQYF | TGTGCCACCAGCAGAGAGCTACAGGCCTACGAGCAGTACTTC | - | TRBV15 | - | TRBJ2-7
CAISEFDPAAPLHF | TGTGCCATCAGTGAGTTCGACCCCGCGGCGCCCCTCCACTTT | - | TRBV10-3 | - | TRBJ1-6
CASSLEGSSAGYTF | TGCGCCAGCAGCTTGGAAGGCAGTTCGGCTGGCTACACCTTC | - | TRBV5-1 | - | TRBJ1-2
CSVANGGDTF | TGCAGCGTTGCCAATGGGGGAGACACCTTC | - | TRBV29-1 | - | TRBJ1-2
CASSHGTGFNYGYTF | TGTGCCAGCAGCCACGGGACAGGATTTAACTATGGCTACACCTTC | - | TRBV7-9 | TRBD1 | TRBJ1-2
CASNPDPTIHNEQFF | TGTGCCAGCAACCCGGACCCTACTATTCACAATGAGCAGTTCTTC | many | TRBV7-2 | - | TRBJ2-1